The 24 T cell receptor beta chains presented below share a single source sample, sequenced in a study of blood T cell repertoires in COVID-19. The table came from immunoSEQ multiplex PCR; TCRdb's copy has only in-frame clones and leaves some out. Counted here are 65,000 or so clones, around 80% occurring once; the ten biggest clones make up approximately 10%. The sequenced material came from peripheral blood. The receptors originated from a man aged 30-40 years with COVID-19, enrolled during active disease.

The chain couples TRBV19 to TRBJ2-7; 7 bases fit TRBD2. V was clipped by 5 bases and J by 0 bases; unmatched bases: 4. There are 14 residues in the CDR3. Germline-derived CDR1 and CDR2 are LNHDA and SQIVND (reference sequence). The CDR3: CASSSRGDSYEQYF. CDR3 coding DNA: TGTGCCAGTAGTTCCCGGGGGGACTCCTACGAGCAGTACTTC.

The chain has TRBV24-1 and TRBJ2-3, with 10 bases identical to TRBD1. CDR1 is KGHDR, CDR2 SFDVKD, per germline. J was trimmed by 5 bases and V by 4 bases; bases with no gene match: 2. This CDR3 spans 14 amino acids. The CDR3 loop is CATSETGGIDTQYF. The DNA for the CDR3 is TGTGCCACCAGTGAGACAGGGGGCATAGATACGCAGTATTTT.

V and J are TRBV7-9 and TRBJ2-1; no reliable D call. This CDR3 has 12 amino acids. From germline, CDR1 is SEHNR and CDR2 FQNEAQ (reference sequence). V lost 4 bases to trimming and J lost 5 bases, with 6 bases between them. The DNA of the CDR3 is TGTGCCAGCAGCTGGCTGAACAATGAGCAGTTCTTC. It is translated as CASSWLNNEQFF.

V usage is TRBV30 and J usage is TRBJ2-7, with TRBD1 matching 7 bases. Germline V gene data show CDR1 as GTSNPN and CDR2 as SVGIG (reference sequence). After removal of 3 bases from V and 2 bases from J, the junction contained 7 bases not matched to a gene. The CDR3 totals 14 residues. The CDR3 loop reads CAWRPGTVTYEQYF. CDR3 in DNA: TGTGCCTGGAGACCCGGGACAGTAACCTACGAGCAGTACTTC. The full variable domain, completed using reference TRBV30 and TRBJ2-7, is SQTIHQWPATLVQPVGSPLSLECTVEGTSNPNLYWYRQAAGRGLQLLFYSVGIGQISSEVPQNLSASRPQDRQFILSSKKLLLSDSGFYLCAWRPGTVTYEQYFGPGTRLTVT.

The chain couples TRBV6-5 to TRBJ2-7; TRBD1 might be the D (6 bases). The V end was cut by 2 bases, the J end by 5 bases, with 10 bases between. Germline V gene sequence: CDR1 MNHEY, CDR2 SVGAGI. The CDR3 contains 13 residues. The CDR3 DNA sequence: TGTGCCAGCAGTTACGGGGGCTGGGACGAGCAGTACTTC. Encoded protein: CASSYGGWDEQYF.

As to this clone: In the same sample, other DNA sequences code for this CDR3. CDR3 nucleotides: TGTGCCAGCAGCTCAGGGGGACAGCCCCAGCATTTT. This gives the protein CASSSGGQPQHF. The chain uses TRBV27 and TRBJ1-5; 7 nucleotides match TRBD1. Germline-derived CDR1 and CDR2 are MNHEY and SMNVEV (reference sequence). V lost 6 bases to trimming and J lost 7 bases; unmatched junction nucleotides: 3. This CDR3 has 12 residues.

This chain links TRBV5-4 with TRBJ2-1; 8 bases match TRBD1. CDR1 is SGHNT, CDR2 YYREEE, per germline (reference sequence). J was trimmed by 2 bases and V by 4 bases; bases with no gene match: 5. This CDR3 has 15 amino acids. CDR3 region: CASSRDRGTYNEQFF. CDR3 bases: TGTGCCAGCAGCCGCGACAGGGGTACCTACAATGAGCAGTTCTTC.

V gene TRBV28 combines with J gene TRBJ2-7, with 8 nucleotides matching TRBD1. With 6 bases clipped from V and 2 bases from J, the junction kept 9 bases outside the gene matches. The CDR3 extends over 15 amino acids. Looked up from germline, CDR1 is MDHEN and CDR2 is SYDVKM. The CDR3 region is CASRRTGTGPYEQYF. DNA of the CDR3: TGTGCCAGCAGGAGGACCGGGACAGGACCCTACGAGCAGTACTTC.

The V call is TRBV13, the J call TRBJ1-1, with 8 nucleotides matching TRBD1. The CDR3 contains 13 residues. Germline values: CDR1 PRHDT, CDR2 FYEKMQ (reference sequence). Trimming removed 10 bases from V and 1 base from J; junction bases left unmatched: 5. The CDR3 nucleotides read TGTGCCACGACACAGGGGGGGAACACTGAAGCTTTCTTT. Its translation is CATTQGGNTEAFF.

The chain joins TRBV3-1 (or the pseudogene TRBV3-2) to TRBJ1-3; D not certain. Germline V gene sequence: CDR1 LGHDT, CDR2 YNNKEL (reference sequence). The V and J ends lost 7 bases and 3 bases respectively, with 19 bases between them. The CDR3 contains 16 residues. The DNA for the CDR3 is TGTGCCAGCACCTCCTCCCTTTTGAGAGGTGGAAACACCATATATTTT. Encoded protein: CASTSSLLRGGNTIYF.

This clone was recorded only once. The chain combines TRBV6-6 with TRBJ1-1; 8 nucleotides align to TRBD1. The CDR3 sequence is 14 residues long. J lost 6 bases, V lost 2 bases, and 5 bases had no gene match. Germline CDR1 and CDR2: MNHNY and SVGAGI (reference sequence). The chain's CDR3 is CASSYPDRVAEAFF. The CDR3 DNA follows: TGTGCCAGCAGTTACCCGGACAGGGTAGCTGAAGCTTTCTTT.

The V gene is TRBV5-4, the J gene TRBJ2-5; tentatively, D is TRBD1 (5 bases). CDR3 length: 14 amino acids. V lost 1 base and J lost 3, with 10 bases in between. The V gene's germline CDR1 is SGHNT and CDR2 YYREEE (reference sequence). The CDR3 DNA reads TGTGCCAGCAGCTTGACAGGTACCGAAGAGACCCAGTACTTC. Translation gives CASSLTGTEETQYF.

This chain connects TRBV9 to TRBJ1-2; 7 nucleotides agree with TRBD1. This CDR3 is built from 14 residues. V was clipped by 4 bases and J by 4 bases; unmatched bases: 7. Germline CDR1 and CDR2: SGDLS and YYNGEE. The CDR3 reads CASSTNRGTYGYTF. The CDR3 nucleotides read TGTGCCAGCAGCACGAACAGGGGAACCTATGGCTACACCTTC.

This clone was observed a handful of times. This chain uses TRBV2 with TRBJ1-5; TRBD1 matches 12 bases. The ends lost 8 bases at V and 6 bases at J; junction bases unmatched: 5. Per germline, CDR1 SNHLY and CDR2 FYNNEI. The length of the CDR3 is 14 residues. CDR3 nucleotides: TGTGCCAGCTCGGGACAGGGGGCCCCTCAGCCCCAGCATTTT. Translated, it gives CASSGQGAPQPQHF.

The V gene is TRBV7-2, the J gene TRBJ2-7; D is possibly TRBD2 (5 bases). The length of the CDR3 is 15 residues. The V gene lost 5 bases and the J gene lost 0 bases, with 14 bases spanning the gap. The V gene's germline CDR1 is SGHTA and CDR2 FQGNSA. Here the CDR3 reads CASSLPGGSSYEQYF. CDR3 coding DNA: TGTGCCAGCAGCCTGCCCGGCGGGTCCTCCTACGAGCAGTACTTC.

The V call is TRBV9, the J call TRBJ2-7, with 13 bases that match TRBD2. This CDR3 has 15 residues. Per germline, CDR1 SGDLS and CDR2 YYNGEE. After removal of 4 bases from V and 4 bases from J, the junction contained 5 bases not matched to a gene. CDR3 sequence (DNA): TGTGCCAGCAGCTCCGGACTAGCGGGAGAGTACGAGCAGTACTTC. Its protein is CASSSGLAGEYEQYF.

The chain has TRBV19 and TRBJ2-1, with 7 bases identical to TRBD1. After removal of 5 bases from V and 1 base from J, the junction contained 14 bases not matched to a gene. CDR3 length equals 18 residues. The germline V gene encodes CDR1 LNHDA and CDR2 SQIVND (reference sequence). The CDR3 DNA reads TGTGCCAGTAGTCCTTCTCGGGTGGCAGGGGGTTCCTACAATGAGCAGTTCTTC. Its translation: CASSPSRVAGGSYNEQFF.

The chain couples TRBV29-1 to TRBJ2-3, with TRBD2 matching 8 bases. From germline, CDR1 is SQVTM and CDR2 ANQGSEA. With V trimmed by 7 bases and J by 4 bases, 13 bases remained unmatched. The CDR3 is 15 amino acids. The CDR3 DNA follows: TGCAGCGCCCCGCTGGATACTAGCGGCCCAGATACGCAGTATTTT. Protein product: CSAPLDTSGPDTQYF.

The chain combines TRBV21-1 with TRBJ1-5; TRBD1, the table's D call, was not compared with the DNA. TRBV21-1 is tagged as a pseudogene. The CDR3 has 16 amino acids. The CDR3 is CASSKAHRGDNQPQHF. The CDR3 DNA reads TGTGCCAGCAGCAAAGCGCACAGGGGAGACAATCAGCCCCAGCATTTT.

This chain connects TRBV3-1 (or the pseudogene TRBV3-2) to TRBJ1-1, with 8 bases aligning to TRBD1. This CDR3 has 15 amino acids. After removal of 0 bases from V and 1 base from J, the junction contained 1 base not matched to a gene. Looked up from germline, CDR1 is LGHDT and CDR2 is YNNKEL (reference sequence). This CDR3 reads CASSQEGTGNTEAFF. CDR3 coding DNA: TGTGCCAGCAGCCAAGAAGGGACAGGGAACACTGAAGCTTTCTTT.

In regard to this clone: Within the sample, other DNA sequences also encode this same CDR3. The chain has TRBV10-3 and TRBJ1-5, with D unresolved. Germline V gives CDR1 ENHRY, CDR2 SYGVKD. Trimming removed 2 bases from V and 5 bases from J, with 7 bases in between. The CDR3 is 13 residues long. The chain's CDR3 is CAISEEDDQPQHF. The CDR3 nucleotides are TGTGCCATCAGTGAGGAGGATGATCAGCCCCAGCATTTT.

J is TRBJ1-1 and V is TRBV9; D not resolved. The CDR3 length is 14 residues. The V end was cut by 0 bases, the J end by 0 bases, with 6 bases between. Germline-derived CDR1 and CDR2 are SGDLS and YYNGEE. CDR3 residues: CASSVAGLNTEAFF. CDR3 in DNA: TGTGCCAGCAGCGTAGCGGGTTTGAACACTGAAGCTTTCTTT. The variable domain in full, completed from reference TRBV9 and TRBJ1-1, reads DSGVTQTPKHLITATGQRVTLRCSPRSGDLSVYWYQQSLDQGLQFLIQYYNGEERAKGNILERFSAQQFPDLHSELNLSSLELGDSALYFCASSVAGLNTEAFFGQGTRLTVV.

J is TRBJ1-2 and V is TRBV3-1 (or the pseudogene TRBV3-2), with D unclear. Germline V gene data show CDR1 as LGHDT and CDR2 as YNNKEL (reference sequence). The CDR3 spans 16 residues. V dropped 3 bases and J dropped 1 base, with 15 bases sitting between them. CDR3 coding DNA: TGTGCCAGCAGCCACGAACCCGGGAGGTTTAACTATGGCTACACCTTC. Translated: CASSHEPGRFNYGYTF.

This clone was found a few times. This chain uses TRBV6-4 with TRBJ2-1, with 8 bases identical to TRBD2. This CDR3 region has 15 residues. CDR1 is MRHNA, CDR2 SNTAGT, per germline. After removal of 2 bases from V and 0 bases from J, the junction contained 0 bases not matched to a gene. CDR3 sequence: CASSDTSGSYNEQFF. Here the CDR3 DNA reads TGTGCCAGCAGTGACACTAGCGGCTCCTACAATGAGCAGTTCTTC.